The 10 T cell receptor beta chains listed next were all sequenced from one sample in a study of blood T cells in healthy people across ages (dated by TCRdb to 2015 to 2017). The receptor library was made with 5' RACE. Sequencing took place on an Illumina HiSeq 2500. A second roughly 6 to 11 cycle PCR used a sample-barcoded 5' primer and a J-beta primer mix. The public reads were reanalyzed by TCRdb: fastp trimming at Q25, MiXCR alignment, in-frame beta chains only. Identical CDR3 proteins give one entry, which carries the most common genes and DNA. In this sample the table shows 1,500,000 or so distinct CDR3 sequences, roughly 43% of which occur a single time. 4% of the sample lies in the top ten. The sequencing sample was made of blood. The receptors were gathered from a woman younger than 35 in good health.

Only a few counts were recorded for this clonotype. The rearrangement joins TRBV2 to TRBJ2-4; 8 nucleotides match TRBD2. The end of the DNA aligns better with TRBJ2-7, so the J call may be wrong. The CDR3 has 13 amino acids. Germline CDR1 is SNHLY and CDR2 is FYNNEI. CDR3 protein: CASTERGPYEQYF. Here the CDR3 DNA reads TGTGCCAGCACGGAGCGGGGGCCCTACGAGCAGTACTTC.

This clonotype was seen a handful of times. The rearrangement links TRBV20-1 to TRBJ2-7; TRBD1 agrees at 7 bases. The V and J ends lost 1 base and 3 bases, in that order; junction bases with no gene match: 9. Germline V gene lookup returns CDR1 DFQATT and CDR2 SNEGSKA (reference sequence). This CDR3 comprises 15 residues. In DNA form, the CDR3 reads TGCAGTGCTAGAGGCACGGGACAGAAAATCTACGAGCAGTACTTC. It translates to CSARGTGQKIYEQYF.

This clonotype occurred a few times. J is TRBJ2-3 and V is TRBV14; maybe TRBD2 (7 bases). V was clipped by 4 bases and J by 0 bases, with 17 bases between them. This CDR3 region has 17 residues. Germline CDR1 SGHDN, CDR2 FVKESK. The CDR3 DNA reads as TGTGCCAGCAGCCCCTTCCCGGCGGGGGCCAGCACAGATACGCAGTATTTT. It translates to CASSPFPAGASTDTQYF.

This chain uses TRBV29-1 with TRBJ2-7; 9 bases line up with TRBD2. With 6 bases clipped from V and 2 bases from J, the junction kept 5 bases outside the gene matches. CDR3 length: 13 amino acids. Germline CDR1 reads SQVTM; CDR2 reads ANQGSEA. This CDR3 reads CSVSGLATYEQYF. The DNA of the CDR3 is TGCAGCGTCTCCGGACTAGCGACCTACGAGCAGTACTTC.

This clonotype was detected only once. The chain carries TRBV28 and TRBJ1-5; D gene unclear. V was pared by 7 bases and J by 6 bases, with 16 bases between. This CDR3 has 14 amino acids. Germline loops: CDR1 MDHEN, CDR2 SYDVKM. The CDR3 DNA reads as TGTGCCAGCACTCCCCCGCAGAACGGTCAGCCCCAGCATTTT. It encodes CASTPPQNGQPQHF.

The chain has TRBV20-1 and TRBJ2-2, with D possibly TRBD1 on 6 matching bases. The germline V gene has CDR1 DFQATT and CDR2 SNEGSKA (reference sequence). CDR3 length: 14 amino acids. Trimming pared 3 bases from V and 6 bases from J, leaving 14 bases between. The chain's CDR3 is CSASRGRLAGELFF. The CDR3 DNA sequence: TGCAGTGCTAGCAGGGGCAGACTCGCCGGGGAGCTGTTTTTT.

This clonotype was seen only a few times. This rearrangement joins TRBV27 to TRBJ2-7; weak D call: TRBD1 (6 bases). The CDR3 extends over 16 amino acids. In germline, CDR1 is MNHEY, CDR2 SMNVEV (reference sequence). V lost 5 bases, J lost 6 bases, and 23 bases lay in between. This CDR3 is CASSPLQGSRRGEQYF. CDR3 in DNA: TGTGCCAGCAGTCCGTTACAGGGCTCCAGAAGGGGCGAGCAGTACTTC.

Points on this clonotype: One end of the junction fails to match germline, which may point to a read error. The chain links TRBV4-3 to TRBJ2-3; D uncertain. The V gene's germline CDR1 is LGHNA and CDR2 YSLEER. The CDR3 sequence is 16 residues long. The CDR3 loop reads CACSQDRTARGDTQYF. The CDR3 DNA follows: TGCGCCTGCAGCCAAGATAGAACAGCGAGAGGAGATACGCAGTATTTT.

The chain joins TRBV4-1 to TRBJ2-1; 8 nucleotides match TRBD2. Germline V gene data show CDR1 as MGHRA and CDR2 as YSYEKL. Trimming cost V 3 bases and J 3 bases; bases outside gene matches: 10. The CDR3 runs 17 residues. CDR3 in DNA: TGCGCCAGCAGCCAGGCCCAGCGGGGGCGAAACTACAATGAGCAGTTCTTC. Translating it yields CASSQAQRGRNYNEQFF.

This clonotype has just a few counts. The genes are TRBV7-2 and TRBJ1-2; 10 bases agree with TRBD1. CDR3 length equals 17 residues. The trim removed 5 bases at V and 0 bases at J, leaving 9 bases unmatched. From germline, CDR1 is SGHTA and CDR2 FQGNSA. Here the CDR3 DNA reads TGTGCCAGCAGCATCCGGGACAGGGGAGTTACTAACTATGGCTACACCTTC. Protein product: CASSIRDRGVTNYGYTF.